The subject of this entry is one T cell receptor beta chain. The sample originates from a study of blood T cell repertoires in COVID-19. Overall study context: Sites across the United States, Italy and Spain contributed samples from acute and convalescent COVID-19. T cells, B-cell-depleted T cells, or PBMCs provided the cDNA or gDNA that served as material.

Trimming took 2 bases from V and 10 from J, leaving 16 bases between them. Germline CDR1 and CDR2: SNHLY and FYNNEI. CDR3 size: 14 residues. Study processing details: For nucleated cells, counts were estimated from reference gene primer amplification. Sequencing was performed with immunoSEQ multiplex PCR; in TCRdb, only in-frame clones are kept and a portion is missing. The DNA was the basis for D and trimming; V, J and clone size are from that table. Of approximately 68,000 clones in the sample, more than 70% were seen once. The specimen was peripheral blood. V and J are TRBV2 and TRBJ2-3; TRBD2 might be the D (6 bases). The clonotype was recovered from a woman of 80 years or more with active or convalescent COVID-19. CDR3 loop: CASSELTGEFSQYF. The CDR3 DNA sequence: TGTGCCAGCAGTGAACTGACGGGGGAGTTTTCGCAGTATTTT.